The rows below give T cell receptor beta chains drawn from one sample of a study of immunodeficiency. Libraries were prepared by immunoSEQ multiplex PCR; TCRdb keeps only in-frame clonotypes and omits some of them. The table lists 910 or so clones, about 94% of them singletons. Material for sequencing was CD4+ T cells from blood. The receptors were sampled from a female donor. The CDR3 runs from the conserved cysteine through the conserved F or W. A D gene is named only where the DNA matches it firmly. A clone size is listed for some rows: how often the clone was seen (once, few, many), or a class if it is expanded.

v_call	d_call	j_call	clone_size	cdr3_aa	cdr3_nt
TRBV7-2	TRBD1	TRBJ1-1	NA	CASSPQGAQTEAFF	TGTGCCAGCAGCCCCCAGGGGGCGCAAACTGAAGCTTTCTTT
TRBV3-1/TRBV3-2	TRBD1	TRBJ1-1	NA	CASSPSRQGSTEAFF	TGTGCCAGCAGCCCATCCCGACAGGGTTCCACTGAAGCTTTCTTT
TRBV5-8	TRBD2	TRBJ2-2	once	CASSPGLAGNTGELFF	TGTGCCAGCAGCCCGGGACTAGCGGGGAACACCGGGGAGCTGTTTTTT
TRBV2	NA	TRBJ1-2	NA	CASSALGAGGYTF	TGTGCCAGCAGTGCATTGGGGGCTGGTGGCTACACCTTC
TRBV27	NA	TRBJ2-2	NA	CASSPQGYTGELFF	TGTGCCAGCAGTCCCCAGGGATACACCGGGGAGCTGTTTTTT
TRBV7-9	TRBD2	TRBJ2-7	NA	CASSLLAGTYEQYF	TGTGCCAGCAGCTTACTAGCGGGAACCTACGAGCAGTACTTC
TRBV9	TRBD1	TRBJ2-1	NA	CASSATGGSVEQFF	TGTGCCAGCAGCGCTACAGGGGGCTCGGTTGAGCAGTTCTTC
TRBV19	NA	TRBJ2-7	NA	CASSTFRGEEQYF	TGTGCCAGTAGTACCTTCCGGGGAGAAGAGCAGTACTTC
TRBV18	TRBD1	TRBJ1-2	NA	CASSPFTGTGPYGYTF	TGTGCCAGCTCACCCTTCACCGGGACAGGGCCCTATGGCTACACCTTC
TRBV10-1	NA	TRBJ2-7	NA	CASSSRGYEQYF	TGCGCCAGCTCCAGCAGGGGCTACGAGCAGTACTTC
TRBV3-1/TRBV3-2	NA	TRBJ2-5	NA	CASSTTETQYF	TGTGCCAGCAGCACGACCGAGACCCAGTACTTC
TRBV20-1	NA	TRBJ1-1	NA	CSASLQGRPMNTEAFF	TGCAGTGCTAGTTTGCAGGGGAGGCCCATGAACACTGAAGCTTTCTTT
TRBV6-5	NA	TRBJ2-7	NA	CASSYRPLGYEQYF	TGTGCCAGCAGTTACCGTCCCCTGGGATACGAGCAGTACTTC
TRBV12-3/TRBV12-4	NA	TRBJ1-5	NA	CASSIASNQPQHF	TGTGCCAGCAGTATAGCGAGCAATCAGCCCCAGCATTTT
TRBV10-3	NA	TRBJ1-2	NA	CAISVGSSNYGYTF	TGTGCCATCAGTGTAGGTTCCTCCAACTATGGCTACACCTTC
TRBV5-4	NA	TRBJ2-3	NA	CASSFGHRTDTQYF	TGTGCCAGCAGCTTCGGACACCGCACAGATACGCAGTATTTT
TRBV29-1	NA	TRBJ2-1	NA	CSVVSGSYNEQFF	TGCAGCGTTGTTAGCGGATCCTACAATGAGCAGTTCTTC
TRBV11-3	TRBD2	TRBJ2-3	NA	CASSSGTRSDTQYF	TGTGCCAGCAGCTCCGGGACTAGGTCAGATACGCAGTATTTT
TRBV7-2	NA	TRBJ2-1	once	CASTLAGPTYNEQFF	TGTGCCAGCACCCTTGCCGGGCCTACCTACAATGAGCAGTTCTTC
TRBV4-2	NA	TRBJ2-3	NA	CASSQGAGFTDTQYF	TGTGCCAGCAGCCAAGGGGCGGGGTTCACAGATACGCAGTATTTT
TRBV25-1	TRBD1	TRBJ1-6	NA	CASSMAGTGSPLHF	TGTGCCAGCAGTATGGCGGGGACAGGTTCACCCCTCCACTTT
TRBV6-5	NA	TRBJ1-1	NA	CASSYTGGGGTEAFF	TGTGCCAGCAGTTACACCGGGGGCGGTGGCACTGAAGCTTTCTTT
TRBV7-2	NA	TRBJ2-7	NA	CASSLARVSAYEQYF	TGTGCCAGCAGCTTAGCCCGAGTCAGCGCCTACGAGCAGTACTTC
TRBV5-1	NA	TRBJ2-7	NA	CASSSRARGHYEQYF	TGCGCCAGCAGCTCGCGAGCTAGGGGCCACTACGAGCAGTACTTC
TRBV27	TRBD1	TRBJ1-2	NA	CASSPRDRPYGYTF	TGTGCCAGCAGTCCAAGGGACAGACCCTATGGCTACACCTTC
TRBV7-3	NA	TRBJ1-1	NA	CASSISEGAEAFF	TGTGCCAGCAGTATAAGTGAGGGCGCCGAAGCTTTCTTT
TRBV3-1/TRBV3-2	NA	TRBJ1-3	once	CASSPGSNTIYF	TGTGCCAGCAGCCCAGGGAGTAACACCATATATTTT
TRBV7-2	NA	TRBJ2-5	NA	CASRPLGAGTQYF	TGTGCCAGCAGGCCACTAGGGGCAGGGACCCAGTACTTC
TRBV18	TRBD2	TRBJ2-4	once	CASSPSGGVVKNIQYF	TGTGCCAGCTCCCCCTCGGGAGGAGTAGTCAAAAACATTCAGTACTTC
TRBV6-5	NA	TRBJ2-2	few	CASNSENTGELFF	TGTGCCAGCAACTCAGAGAACACCGGGGAGCTGTTTTTT
TRBV15	NA	TRBJ1-2	NA	CATSRESGTGAPYGYTF	TGTGCCACCAGCAGAGAAAGTGGTACAGGCGCCCCTTATGGCTACACCTTC
TRBV6-6	NA	TRBJ1-2	NA	CASSSIKGTHGYTF	TGTGCCAGCAGTTCTATCAAGGGAACCCATGGCTACACCTTC
TRBV23-1	TRBD1	TRBJ1-2	NA	CASSPSNRGHGYTF	TGCGCCAGCAGTCCGTCGAACAGGGGGCATGGCTACACCTTC
TRBV28	NA	TRBJ2-1	NA	CASSWGQITYNEQFF	TGTGCCAGCAGTTGGGGACAAATTACATACAATGAGCAGTTCTTC
TRBV10-1	NA	TRBJ1-2	NA	CASSVGTLGGWDGYTF	TGCGCCAGCAGTGTAGGAACTTTGGGAGGGTGGGATGGCTACACCTTC
TRBV11-3	NA	TRBJ2-1	NA	CASSLVHNEQFF	TGTGCCAGCAGCTTAGTTCACAATGAGCAGTTCTTC
TRBV15	TRBD1	TRBJ2-7	NA	CATSRAGTGSHEQYF	TGTGCCACCAGCAGGGCCGGGACAGGCTCCCACGAGCAGTACTTC
TRBV24-1	NA	TRBJ2-7	NA	CATSDLRMSGPLYF	TGTGCCACCAGTGATTTGAGAATGTCCGGGCCTCTGTACTTC
TRBV19	NA	TRBJ1-1	NA	CASSIDQGPSAEAFF	TGTGCCAGTAGTATAGATCAGGGCCCGAGCGCTGAAGCTTTCTTT
TRBV7-9	NA	TRBJ2-1	NA	CASSHGPLEQFF	TGTGCCAGCAGCCATGGACCCTTGGAGCAGTTCTTC
TRBV5-4	NA	TRBJ2-2	NA	CASSLGFRNTGELFF	TGTGCCAGCAGCTTGGGTTTCAGGAACACCGGGGAGCTGTTTTTT
TRBV18	NA	TRBJ2-7	NA	CASSPGRGGRGDEQYF	TGTGCCAGCTCACCGGGGAGAGGAGGCCGAGGGGACGAGCAGTACTTC
TRBV7-6	NA	TRBJ2-5	NA	CASSLEEDQRWGYQETQYF	TGTGCCAGCAGCTTAGAGGAAGACCAAAGATGGGGATACCAAGAGACCCAGTACTTC
TRBV7-2	NA	TRBJ1-1	NA	CASSLGTEAFF	TGTGCCAGCAGCCTCGGGACAGAAGCTTTCTTT
TRBV2	TRBD1	TRBJ1-5	NA	CASAQGASQPQHF	TGTGCCAGTGCTCAGGGGGCCAGTCAGCCCCAGCATTTT
TRBV10-2	NA	TRBJ2-5	NA	CASSEPNQRGTQYF	TGCGCCAGCAGTGAGCCAAACCAGCGAGGGACCCAGTACTTC
TRBV27	NA	TRBJ1-6	NA	CASSQSFSPLHF	TGTGCCAGCAGCCAAAGCTTCTCACCCCTCCACTTT
TRBV12-3/TRBV12-4	NA	TRBJ1-1	NA	CASSRIYGSQAFF	TGTGCCAGCAGTCGCATTTATGGCAGTCAAGCTTTCTTT
TRBV9	NA	TRBJ2-3	NA	CASSGGGGPADTQYF	TGTGCCAGCAGCGGCGGCGGCGGGCCAGCAGATACGCAGTATTTT
TRBV4-1	NA	TRBJ1-3	NA	CASSQGGARSSGNTIYF	TGCGCCAGCAGCCAAGGAGGGGCCCGAAGCTCTGGAAACACCATATATTTT
TRBV2	TRBD1	TRBJ1-1	NA	CASSFLATGVGEAFF	TGTGCCAGCAGTTTTCTTGCAACAGGGGTAGGAGAAGCTTTCTTT
TRBV2	NA	TRBJ1-5	NA	CASSVAGNQPQHF	TGTGCCAGCAGCGTAGCGGGGAATCAGCCCCAGCATTTT
TRBV15	TRBD2	TRBJ2-1	NA	CATSRDPGLAGDEQFF	TGTGCCACCAGCAGAGACCCGGGACTAGCGGGGGATGAGCAGTTCTTC
TRBV3-1/TRBV3-2	TRBD2	TRBJ2-7	NA	CASSPVAGIGEQYF	TGTGCCAGCAGCCCTGTAGCGGGAATCGGCGAGCAGTACTTC
TRBV5-1	NA	TRBJ2-5	NA	CASTRTIQYQETQYF	TGCGCCAGCACCAGGACTATCCAGTACCAAGAGACCCAGTACTTC